The 9 T cell receptor beta chains listed next were all sequenced from one sample in a study of blood T cell repertoires in COVID-19. Using immunoSEQ multiplex PCR, the repertoire was profiled, and TCRdb retains in-frame clones only, with some absent. The sample shows under 300,000 clones, about 86% of them seen only once. Material: peripheral blood. The receptors here all came from a man aged 18 to 29 with active or convalescent COVID-19.

The chain recombines TRBV5-1 with TRBJ1-2; perhaps TRBD1 as D (6 bases). V lost 4 bases and J 5 bases, leaving 18 bases between the germline ends. Germline CDR1 SGHRS, CDR2 YFSETQ. The CDR3 is made up of 15 amino acids. The CDR3 nucleotides are TGCGCCAGCAGCACTACTCCGGGACAAGTTTATGGCTACACCTTC. This sequence encodes CASSTTPGQVYGYTF. The full variable domain, with the rest looked up from reference TRBV5-1 and TRBJ1-2, is KAGVTQTPRYLIKTRGQQVTLSCSPISGHRSVSWYQQTPGQGLQFLFEYFSETQRNKGNFPGRFSGRQFSNSRSEMNVSTLELGDSALYLCASSTTPGQVYGYTFGSGTRLTVV.

This chain links TRBV18 with TRBJ1-1; a possible D gene is TRBD1 (5 bases). This CDR3 comprises 15 residues. The germline V gene encodes CDR1 KGHSH and CDR2 LQKENI. The V end lost 6 bases, the J end lost 5 bases, and 19 bases lay between the germline ends. The CDR3: CASSPTPRAETEAFF. DNA for the CDR3: TGTGCCAGCTCTCCTACCCCCAGGGCTGAGACTGAAGCTTTCTTT.

The rearrangement joins TRBV5-1 to TRBJ2-3, with D hard to call. Trimming stripped 1 base from V and 5 bases from J, with 14 bases between. The CDR3 runs 15 residues. Germline-derived CDR1 and CDR2 are SGHRS and YFSETQ. CDR3: CASSLSDLERDTQYF. The CDR3 DNA follows: TGCGCCAGCAGCTTGAGCGACCTTGAAAGAGATACGCAGTATTTT.

This clone was observed a handful of times. The rearrangement uses TRBV9 and TRBJ1-3; D remains ambiguous. The CDR3 contains 12 residues. Germline CDR1 and CDR2: SGDLS and YYNGEE. Trimming left V 2 bases short and J 3 bases short, with 3 bases between. CDR3 protein: CASSVGGNTIYF. The DNA for the CDR3 is TGTGCCAGCAGCGTCGGTGGAAACACCATATATTTT.

The chain uses TRBV6-5 and TRBJ1-2, with D hard to call. The CDR3 length is 10 residues. Germline assignment: CDR1 MNHEY and CDR2 SVGAGI. The germline V and J ends were trimmed by 5 bases and 10 bases, with 8 bases remaining between them. This CDR3 is CASSRGSYTF. The DNA for the CDR3 is TGTGCCAGCAGTAGAGGATCCTACACCTTC.

The rearrangement joins TRBV7-9 to TRBJ1-4, with D tentatively TRBD1 (6 bases). The CDR3 runs 13 residues. Trimming left V 7 bases short and J 6 bases short, with 12 bases between. From germline, CDR1 is SEHNR and CDR2 FQNEAQ (reference sequence). The CDR3 spells CASISQGDEKLFF. CDR3 nucleotide sequence: TGTGCCAGCATTTCACAGGGTGATGAAAAACTGTTTTTT. The full variable domain, in which reference TRBV7-9 and TRBJ1-4 provide the parts outside the CDR3, is DTGVSQNPRHKITKRGQNVTFRCDPISEHNRLYWYRQTLGQGPEFLTYFQNEAQLEKSRLLSDRFSAERPKGSFSTLEIQRTEQGDSAMYLCASISQGDEKLFFGSGTQLSVL.

This clone has only a few counts. The CDR3 loop reads CASSLTSGNGGEQYF. CDR3 bases: TGTGCCAGCAGTTTGACTAGCGGGAACGGCGGAGAGCAGTACTTC. The rearrangement joins TRBV27 to TRBJ2-7; 11 bases agree with TRBD2. The V gene end was trimmed by 3 bases and the J gene end by 7 bases; junction bases not matched to a gene: 8. Germline CDR1 and CDR2: MNHEY and SMNVEV (reference sequence). This CDR3 comprises 15 residues.

This chain connects TRBV10-2 to TRBJ1-1, with D perhaps matching TRBD1 (5 bases). CDR1 and CDR2 (germline): WSHSY, SAAADI. This CDR3 is built from 14 residues. Trimming shortened V by 7 bases and J by 7 bases, and 19 bases separated the two germline ends. Here the CDR3 reads CASKSAGDTLEAFF. Here the CDR3 DNA reads TGCGCCAGCAAGTCGGCGGGGGATACCCTTGAAGCTTTCTTT.

The chain links TRBV24-1 to TRBJ2-1; 10 bases are a match to TRBD2. This CDR3 contains 16 residues. With 4 bases clipped from V and 1 base from J, the junction kept 3 bases outside the gene matches. CDR1 is KGHDR, CDR2 SFDVKD, per germline. The CDR3 nucleotides are TGTGCCACCAGTGACATGGGACTAGCGTCCTACAATGAGCAGTTCTTC. It translates to CATSDMGLASYNEQFF.